This TCR beta chain is from a study of memory CD4+ T cells and cytomegalovirus serostatus. Background on the study: Donors were healthy Belgian adults, 10 or so CMV seropositive and about 24 seronegative. General study findings and limits: Each of fewer than 80 CMV-associated TCRbeta sequences occurred in one to five individuals.

Sequenced by immunoSEQ multiplex PCR; TCRdb stores in-frame clones only, minus some. The sample holds approximately 63,000 clones, 80% seen once. Germline lookup yields CDR1 MNHEY and CDR2 SVGAGI. V was pared by 8 bases and J by 2 bases, with 13 bases between. This CDR3 region has 13 residues. Single viable CD3+CD4+CD8-CD45RO+ cells were sorted as the memory CD4+ T cells. CD4+ T cells were isolated by positive magnetic selection. Concerning this clone: Its specificity is not known.

The TCR was taken from an adult in good health and CMV-seronegative. Some clones in this sample may be carry-over from other donors' samples. V usage is TRBV6-5 and J usage is TRBJ2-7; D uncertain. What was sequenced was memory CD4+ T cells from blood. CDR3 protein: CASSNGLTYEQYF. CDR3 nucleotide sequence: TGTGCCAGCTCGAACGGCCTTACCTACGAGCAGTACTTC.